This T cell receptor beta chain was sequenced during a study of long-term antiretroviral therapy in people with HIV. The study, taken as a whole, reports: On ART adherence, viral resistance or therapy changes, no data were available. Dominance of pre-ART expanded clones persisted, fluctuating and often declining after ART.

The CDR3 totals 12 residues. The junction had 3 bases not matched to a gene; V was cut back by 0 bases and J by 12 bases. Germline V gene data show CDR1 as SGHRS and CDR2 as YFSETQ. Sequencing relied on immunoSEQ assay v3.0, run at survey level. Samples were sequenced targeting roughly 35,000-50,000 T-cell genomes each. Data came from immunoSEQ multiplex PCR; TCRdb stores just in-frame clones and leaves some out. The table lists 20,000 to 25,000 clones, 81% of them singletons. Held in samples before DNA extraction were about 0.9-11 million cryopreserved PBMC. Comment on this clone: The antigen remains undetermined.

The J gene is TRBJ2-5, the V gene TRBV5-1; 9 bases agree with TRBD2. The material sequenced was unsorted PBMCs, taken 0.1 years before starting antiretroviral therapy. The receptor was derived from a man in his forties or fifties with HIV. The CDR3 DNA sequence: TGCGCCAGCAGCTTGGATCTAGCGGGAAAGTACTTC. It specifies CASSLDLAGKYF.